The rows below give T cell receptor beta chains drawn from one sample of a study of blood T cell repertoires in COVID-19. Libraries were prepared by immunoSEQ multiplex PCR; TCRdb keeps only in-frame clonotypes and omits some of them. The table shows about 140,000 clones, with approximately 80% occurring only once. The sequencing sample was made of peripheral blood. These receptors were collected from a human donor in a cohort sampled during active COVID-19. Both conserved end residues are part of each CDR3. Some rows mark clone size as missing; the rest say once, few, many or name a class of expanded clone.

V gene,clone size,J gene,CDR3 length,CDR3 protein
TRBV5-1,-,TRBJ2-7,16,CASSLVGTGVLNEQYF
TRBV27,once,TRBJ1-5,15,CASRQTGGGGQPQHF
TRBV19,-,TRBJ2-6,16,CASSIQGGSGANVLTF
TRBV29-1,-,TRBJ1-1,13,CSGWNRAATEAFF
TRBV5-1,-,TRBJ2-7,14,CASRERGQGAEQYF
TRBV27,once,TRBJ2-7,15,CASSPKDLRGYEQYF
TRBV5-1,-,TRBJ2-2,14,CASRKEPDTGELFF
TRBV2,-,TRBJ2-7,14,CASRGGLAGYEQYF
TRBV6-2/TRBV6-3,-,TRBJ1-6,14,CASSSGQRNSPLHF
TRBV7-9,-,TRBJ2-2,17,CASSPPLAGANTGELFF
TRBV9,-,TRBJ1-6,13,CASSVSSNSPLHF
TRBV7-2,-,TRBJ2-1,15,CASSLGTSGRTQQFF
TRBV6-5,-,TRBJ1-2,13,CASSYSENYGYTF
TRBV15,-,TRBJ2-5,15,CATSRDRVDEETQYF
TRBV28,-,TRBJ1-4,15,CASSFPGQGSEKLFF
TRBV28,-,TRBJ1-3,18,CASSLVSAPSQSGNTIYF
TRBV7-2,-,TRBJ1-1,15,CASSHLTLMNTEAFF
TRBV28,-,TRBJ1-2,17,CASSPTGTGLDLGGYTF
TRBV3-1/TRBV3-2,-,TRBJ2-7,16,CASSQGAASGRYEQYF
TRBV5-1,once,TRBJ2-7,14,CASSLGQGAWEQYF
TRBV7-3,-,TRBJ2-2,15,CASSLTLGDPGELFF
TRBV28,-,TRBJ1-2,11,CASSPDTIYTF
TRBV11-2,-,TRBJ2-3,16,CASIHLGGGSTDTQYF
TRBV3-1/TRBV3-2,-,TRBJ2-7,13,CASSQTDFYEQYF
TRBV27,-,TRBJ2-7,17,CASSFRGLAGSSYEQYF
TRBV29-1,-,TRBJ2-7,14,CSVVLGSRLYEQYF
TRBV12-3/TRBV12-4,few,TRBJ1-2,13,CASSQGAGGGYTF
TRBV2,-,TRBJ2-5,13,CASDGTSKETQYF
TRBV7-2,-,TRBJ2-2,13,CASSLEGARELFF
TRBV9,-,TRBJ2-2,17,CASSARDRVSRTGELFF
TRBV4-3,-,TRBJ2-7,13,CASSPDRGREQYF
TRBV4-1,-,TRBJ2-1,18,CASSQEARPSGGYNEQFF
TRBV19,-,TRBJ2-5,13,CASSATRVETQYF
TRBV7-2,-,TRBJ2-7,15,CASSSTSGVRTKQYF
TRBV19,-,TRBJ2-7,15,CASRGRVGQNYEQYF
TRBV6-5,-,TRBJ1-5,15,CASKEHPKGDQPQHF
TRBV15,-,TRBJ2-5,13,CATRLAGKETQYF
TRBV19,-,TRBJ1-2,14,CASSPRTNSYGYTF
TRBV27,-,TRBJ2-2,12,CASSQNTGELFF
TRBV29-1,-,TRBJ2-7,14,CSVAGTDLSYEQYF
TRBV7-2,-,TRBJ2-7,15,CASSPTAGPLYEQYF
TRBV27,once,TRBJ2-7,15,CASSSQPLAGAEQYF